This T cell receptor beta chain was documented in a study of brain T cells in children with intractable seizures (dated by TCRdb to about 2021). Regarding the research as a whole: As a first screen for immune gene transcripts, resected brain tissue from approximately 54 pediatric epilepsy surgery cases was run on a NanoString immunology panel. About 65% of the 12 selected surgery cases also had pre-surgery blood sequenced, which left four cases with brain tissue only.

Concerning this clone itself: The antigen this receptor binds is unknown. The sample holds no much larger clone one base away, and base qualities are not on file.

The CDR3 runs 14 residues from the cysteine to the phenylalanine. The only DNA kept is the CDR3, 42 bases in frame from the first base. CDR1 and CDR2, looked up from the germline V gene, are SNHLY and FYNNEI. V lost 6 bases and J lost 6 bases; the stretch between them is 17 bases long. This specimen's time point label, interpreted: resected brain tissue, or blood drawn just prior to surgery. The surgery cases that showed the highest brain T cell transcript signatures were chosen for TCR beta chain sequencing of brain tissue, and of blood when it was available. Before surgery, the patients had been given at least one anti-epileptic drug. TCR-sequenced patients were children with drug-resistant epilepsy due to tuberous sclerosis complex, focal cortical dysplasia, Rasmussen encephalitis or hemimegalencephaly. Blood samples were collected immediately before the epilepsy surgery. Bulk genomic DNA was extracted from unsorted brain tissue and whole blood with the Monarch genomic DNA purification kit.

What the authors observed across the whole study: The patients' HCMV serostatus was not known, and viral specificity was inferred solely from CDR3 sequence similarity. Sequencing depth differed between pre- and post-surgery blood, so clones missing from the pre-surgery sample may reflect undersampling.

The immunoSEQ assay was used to generate TCR beta chain sequences from genomic DNA. In the source study's methods: CDR3 sequences that did not begin with the conserved framework cysteine at position 104 were removed manually. To get clonality, the normalized Shannon's Diversity Index was subtracted from one, giving values from 0 (maximal diversity) to 1 (oligoclonal). Chi-squared comparison-of-proportions tests assessed whether the same CDR3 differed in frequency between samples, such as brain versus blood. Public clonotypes were found by searching immuneACCESS, and the VDJdb browser was used to assess similarity to known antiviral clonotypes. TCRdb retrieved this table from immuneACCESS and kept in-frame rearrangements only. Not all clones are present; in checked studies, unresolved V genes account for under half, and no reason is known for the remainder. V, J and clone size are those of that table, while D and trimming were read from the DNA. In all, the sample holds about 80,000 clones, and 91% of those were seen once. Approximately 24% of the sample is in the top ten clones.

The chain links TRBV2 with TRBJ1-2; the D gene assignment is ambiguous. The clonotype originates from a girl under 10 years old with Rasmussen encephalitis and intractable seizures. The material sequenced was peripheral blood, taken at surgery. The encoded CDR3 is CASRDLRALDGYTF. Here is the DNA: TGTGCCAGCAGAGACCTGCGGGCACTCGATGGCTACACCTTC.